The 25 T cell receptor beta chains listed next were all sequenced from one sample in a study of shared clonotypes between healthy human individuals. Measured with immunoSEQ multiplex PCR; TCRdb has only the in-frame clones, and not every one. The data contain 1,500,000 or so clones, 97% to 99% of them singletons. Sequenced material: naive CD4+ T cells sorted from blood. Subset: CD45RA+ positively selected. The origin of the receptors is a man aged 25-45 years in good health.

To note about this clone: This same CDR3 is encoded by further DNA sequences in the sample. The chain recombines TRBV9 with TRBJ2-3; D unresolved. Deletions cut 0 bases from V and 6 bases from J, with 5 bases between. The CDR3 consists of 12 residues. CDR1 and CDR2 from the germline V gene are SGDLS and YYNGEE. CDR3 residues: CASSVDRDTQYF. CDR3 coding DNA: TGTGCCAGCAGCGTAGACCGGGATACGCAGTATTTT.

The chain carries TRBV5-1 and TRBJ2-2, with 12 bases aligning to TRBD1. The CDR3 contains 16 residues. The ends lost 4 bases at V and 5 bases at J; junction bases unmatched: 6. CDR1 is SGHRS and CDR2 is YFSETQ in the germline V gene. Here the CDR3 DNA reads TGCGCCAGCAGCCCCGGGACAGGGGGCGGGACCGGGGAGCTGTTTTTT. Its protein is CASSPGTGGGTGELFF.

CDR3 bases: TGTGCCAGCAGCCAAGAGCTTAGGGCCGTGGAAGGCTACACCTTC. This gives the protein CASSQELRAVEGYTF. The chain has TRBV14 and TRBJ1-2, with D hard to call. The CDR3 sequence is 15 residues long. V was clipped by 0 bases and J by 8 bases, with 16 bases between them. Per germline, CDR1 SGHDN and CDR2 FVKESK.

For this clone: This specimen includes other DNA sequences encoding the same CDR3. The chain employs TRBV7-2 and TRBJ2-5; D uncertain. The V gene lost 5 bases and the J gene lost 5 bases, with 12 bases spanning the gap. CDR3 length equals 13 residues. Per germline, CDR1 SGHTA and CDR2 FQGNSA. The CDR3 is CASSPGRSETQYF. The CDR3 DNA is TGTGCCAGCAGCCCAGGCCGATCTGAGACCCAGTACTTC.

The J gene is TRBJ2-7, the V gene TRBV2; D gene uncertain. In germline, CDR1 is SNHLY, CDR2 FYNNEI. V lost 2 bases, J lost 3 bases, and 8 bases lay in between. The CDR3 is 13 amino acids. For the CDR3, the DNA is TGTGCCAGCAGTGAAATGGCCCTCTACGAGCAGTACTTC. Protein product: CASSEMALYEQYF.

The genes are TRBV7-6 and TRBJ2-5; TRBD1 matches at 10 bases. Losses at the gene ends were 5 bases for V and 5 bases for J; bases not matched to a gene: 14. Per the germline V gene, CDR1 is SGHVS and CDR2 is FNYEAQ. The CDR3 runs 17 residues. The CDR3 region is CASSAGTGDPAGETQYF. The CDR3 nucleotides read TGTGCCAGCAGCGCCGGGACAGGGGACCCGGCCGGGGAGACCCAGTACTTC.

The V and J genes are TRBV5-4 and TRBJ2-3; D might be TRBD1 or TRBD2, each matching 5 bases. Trimming removed 4 bases from V and 0 bases from J, with 12 bases in between. Germline V gene lookup returns CDR1 SGHNT and CDR2 YYREEE (reference sequence). The CDR3 length is 15 residues. CDR3 residues: CASSTRDLSTDTQYF. For the CDR3, the DNA is TGTGCCAGCAGCACCCGGGACCTGAGCACAGATACGCAGTATTTT.

The chain joins TRBV6-6 to TRBJ2-1, with TRBD2 matching over 8 bases. V dropped 6 bases and J dropped 4; count of bases not matched to a gene: 8. The CDR3 consists of 15 residues. Germline CDR1 and CDR2: MNHNY and SVGAGI (reference sequence). The CDR3 sequence: CASRSGRNLYNEQFF. CDR3 bases: TGTGCCAGCAGGAGCGGGAGAAACCTTTACAATGAGCAGTTCTTC.

The genes are TRBV27 and TRBJ2-1; 7 bases agree with TRBD1. With V trimmed by 0 bases and J by 3 bases, 8 bases remained unmatched. The CDR3 sequence is 17 residues long. From germline, CDR1 is MNHEY and CDR2 SMNVEV (reference sequence). CDR3: CASSLSATGLNYNEQFF. CDR3 nucleotide sequence: TGTGCCAGCAGTTTATCTGCGACAGGGCTGAACTACAATGAGCAGTTCTTC.

V is TRBV10-3 and J is TRBJ2-2; weak D call: TRBD1 (6 bases). Germline V CDR1 and CDR2: ENHRY, SYGVKD. V was pared by 4 bases and J by 5 bases, with 8 bases between. CDR3 size: 13 residues. The CDR3 region is CAISVRGTGELFF. The CDR3 nucleotides are TGTGCCATCAGTGTAAGGGGGACCGGGGAGCTGTTTTTT.

About this clone itself: Germline and junction disagree at one end, which may indicate a read error. V and J are TRBV7-7 and TRBJ2-3, with 10 bases fitting TRBD1. This CDR3 has 16 residues. Germline V CDR1 and CDR2: SSHAT, FNYEAQ (reference sequence). CDR3 in DNA: TGTGCTAGCAGCCTTGGGACAGGGGTTAGCACAGATACGCAGTATTTT. Translation gives CASSLGTGVSTDTQYF.

Comment on this clone: The same CDR3 also results from other DNA sequences found in this sample. The V and J genes are TRBV18 and TRBJ2-3; no reliable D call. CDR3 length equals 12 residues. CDR1 is KGHSH and CDR2 is LQKENI in the germline V gene. V was pared by 3 bases and J by 4 bases, with 5 bases between. The CDR3 sequence is CASSPLPDTQYF. The CDR3 DNA follows: TGTGCCAGCTCACCGTTACCAGATACGCAGTATTTT.

This chain connects TRBV27 to TRBJ2-3, with TRBD2 matching 11 bases. The CDR3 loop spans 15 amino acids. The V gene's germline CDR1 is MNHEY and CDR2 SMNVEV (reference sequence). V lost 7 bases and J lost 4; bases outside the gene matches: 7. The CDR3, as DNA: TGTGCCAGCACCCTAGCGGGAGGTCTCCCAGATACGCAGTATTTT. Its protein is CASTLAGGLPDTQYF.

The chain couples TRBV7-2 to TRBJ2-5; D remains unclear. V shed 2 bases and J shed 2 bases, with 9 bases lying between them. Germline V gene sequence: CDR1 SGHTA, CDR2 FQGNSA. There are 14 residues in the CDR3. CDR3 sequence (DNA): TGTGCCAGCAGCTTATTCACAGCGCAAGAGACCCAGTACTTC. Translating gives CASSLFTAQETQYF.

This chain uses TRBV5-8 with TRBJ1-2; 8 bases line up with TRBD1. Trimming removed 3 bases from V and 4 bases from J; junction bases left unmatched: 2. CDR1 SGHTS and CDR2 YDEGEE come from the germline V gene. There are 13 residues in the CDR3. CDR3 protein: CASSWDRTYGYTF. The CDR3 region has the DNA TGTGCCAGCAGCTGGGACAGGACCTATGGCTACACCTTC.

In DNA, the CDR3 is TGTGCCATCAGTGGGGGTAATCAGCGGGGGCTATACAATGAGCAGTTCTTC. Translation gives CAISGGNQRGLYNEQFF. The V call is TRBV10-3, the J call TRBJ2-1; 8 nucleotides align to TRBD2. J lost 4 bases, V lost 4 bases, and 12 bases had no gene match. Germline V CDR1 and CDR2: ENHRY, SYGVKD. The length of the CDR3 is 17 residues.

The V and J genes are TRBV28 and TRBJ2-1; D uncertain. This CDR3 contains 11 residues. Germline-derived CDR1 and CDR2 are MDHEN and SYDVKM. Trimming took off 6 bases at V and 11 bases at J, with 11 bases between the two ends. The CDR3 here is CASSLPYQQFF. CDR3 coding DNA: TGTGCCAGCAGCTTACCCTATCAGCAGTTCTTC.

The genes are TRBV5-5 and TRBJ1-5; 9 bases line up with TRBD1. The CDR3 extends over 16 amino acids. Unmatched junction bases numbered 3, after V lost 2 bases and J lost 0 bases. Germline V gene lookup returns CDR1 SGHKS and CDR2 YYEKEE (reference sequence). The CDR3 nucleotides read TGTGCCAGCAGCTTATGGGACAGGGATAGCAATCAGCCCCAGCATTTT. Protein: CASSLWDRDSNQPQHF.

V is TRBV13 and J is TRBJ2-1; TRBD2 matches at 11 bases. This CDR3 is 15 amino acids long. Germline CDR1 and CDR2: PRHDT and FYEKMQ (reference sequence). Unmatched junction bases numbered 4, after V lost 0 bases and J lost 9 bases. In nucleotides, the CDR3 is TGTGCCAGCAGCTTAGGACTAGCGGGAGTCGCTGAGCAGTTCTTC. Its translation: CASSLGLAGVAEQFF.

This chain links TRBV18 with TRBJ2-5; 8 bases are shared with TRBD2. Looked up from germline, CDR1 is KGHSH and CDR2 is LQKENI. V shed 2 bases and J 3 bases; nucleotides not matched to a gene: 2. CDR3 length equals 14 residues. Written as DNA, the CDR3 is TGTGCCAGCTCACCAACTAGCGGTGAAGAGACCCAGTACTTC. Translating gives CASSPTSGEETQYF.

The chain employs TRBV15 and TRBJ2-3; D unresolved. The CDR3 consists of 13 residues. CDR1 and CDR2 (germline): LNHNV, YYDKDF (reference sequence). V lost 5 bases and J 4 bases, leaving 10 bases between the germline ends. CDR3 loop: CATSATDPDTQYF. The DNA for the CDR3 is TGTGCCACCAGCGCGACCGATCCAGATACGCAGTATTTT.

Turning to this clone: This specimen includes other DNA sequences encoding the same CDR3. The rearrangement uses TRBV18 and TRBJ2-1; no definite D call. From germline, CDR1 is KGHSH and CDR2 LQKENI. The length of the CDR3 is 12 residues. The V end was cut by 1 base, the J end by 7 bases, with 5 bases between. This CDR3 is CASSPLENEQFF. For the CDR3, the DNA is TGTGCCAGCTCACCACTGGAAAATGAGCAGTTCTTC.

The chain is built from TRBV28 and TRBJ2-5; 7 bases agree with TRBD1. The CDR3 has 15 residues. V trimming: 5 bases; J trimming: 5 bases; junction bases outside the gene matches: 11. The germline V gene has CDR1 MDHEN and CDR2 SYDVKM. The CDR3 DNA reads TGTGCCAGCAGTAAAGACAGGGTGACTTCTGAGACCCAGTACTTC. Its translation: CASSKDRVTSETQYF.

This clone appeared once. V usage is TRBV16 and J usage is TRBJ2-3; tentative D call: TRBD1 (5 bases). V was trimmed by 2 bases and J by 5 bases, leaving 8 bases between them. CDR3 length equals 13 residues. Germline V CDR1 and CDR2: KGHSY, FQNENV. The CDR3 coding sequence is TGTGCCAGCAGCCAAAACCAGGGAGATACGCAGTATTTT. This sequence encodes CASSQNQGDTQYF. The whole variable domain, filled in from reference TRBV16 and TRBJ2-3, reads GEEVAQTPKHLVRGEGQKAKLYCAPIKGHSYVFWYQQVLKNEFKFLISFQNENVFDETGMPKERFSAKCLPNSPCSLEIQATKLEDSAVYFCASSQNQGDTQYFGPGTRLTVL.

The chain carries TRBV14 and TRBJ2-7, with TRBD2 identical over 7 bases. The CDR3 covers 14 residues. V shed 0 bases, J shed 2 bases, and the junction held 1 base outside the gene matches. Looked up from germline, CDR1 is SGHDN and CDR2 is FVKESK. DNA for the CDR3: TGTGCCAGCAGCCAAGAGGGACTACCCTACGAGCAGTACTTC. Residues: CASSQEGLPYEQYF.